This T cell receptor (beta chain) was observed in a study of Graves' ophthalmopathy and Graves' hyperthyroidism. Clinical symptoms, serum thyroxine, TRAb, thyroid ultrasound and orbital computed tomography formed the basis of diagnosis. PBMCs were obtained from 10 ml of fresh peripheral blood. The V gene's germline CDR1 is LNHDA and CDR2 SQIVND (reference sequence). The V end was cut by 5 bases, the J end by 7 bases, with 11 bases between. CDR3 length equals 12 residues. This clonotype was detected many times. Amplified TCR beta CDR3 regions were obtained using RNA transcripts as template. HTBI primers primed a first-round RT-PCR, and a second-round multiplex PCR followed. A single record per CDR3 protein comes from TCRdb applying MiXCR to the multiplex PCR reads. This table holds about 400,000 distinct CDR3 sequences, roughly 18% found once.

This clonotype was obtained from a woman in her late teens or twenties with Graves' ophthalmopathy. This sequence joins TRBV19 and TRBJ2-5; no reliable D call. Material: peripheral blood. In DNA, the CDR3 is TGTGCCAGTAGTTTCCTAGGATCGACCCAGTACTTC. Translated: CASSFLGSTQYF.